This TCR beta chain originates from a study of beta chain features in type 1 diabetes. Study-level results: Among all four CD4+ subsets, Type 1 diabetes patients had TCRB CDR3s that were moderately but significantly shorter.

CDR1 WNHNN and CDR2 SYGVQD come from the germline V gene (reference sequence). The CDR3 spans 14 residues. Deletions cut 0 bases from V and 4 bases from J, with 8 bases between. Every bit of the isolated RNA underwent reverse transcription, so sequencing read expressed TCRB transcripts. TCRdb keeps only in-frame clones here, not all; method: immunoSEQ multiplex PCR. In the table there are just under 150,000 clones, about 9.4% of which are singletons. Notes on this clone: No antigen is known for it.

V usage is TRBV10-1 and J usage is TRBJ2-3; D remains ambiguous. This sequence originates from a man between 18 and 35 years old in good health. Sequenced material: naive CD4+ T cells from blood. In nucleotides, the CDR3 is TGCGCCAGCAGTGAGTCGAGGTCTTCAGATACGCAGTATTTT. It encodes CASSESRSSDTQYF.